This is a list of T cell receptor beta chains from one sample in a study of T cells after yellow fever vaccination. TCRdb processed the 5' RACE reads anew with MiXCR; each CDR3 protein has one entry. The table includes hundreds of thousands of distinct CDR3 sequences, under 14% detected once. The sequencing used PBMCs, collected on the day of the first yellow fever vaccination. The receptors derive from a man between 18 and 35 years old who received the YFV17D yellow fever vaccine. The CDR3 runs from the conserved cysteine through the conserved F or W. Each record gives: clone size, CDR3 length, V gene, J gene, D gene, CDR3 protein, CDR3 DNA. D genes are given only for firm matches. Clone size is given for some rows only: seen once, a few or many times, or a class if the clone is expanded.

>-|15|TRBV7-8|TRBJ2-5|TRBD1
CASSPWDRRKETQYF
TGTGCCAGCAGTCCATGGGACAGACGAAAAGAGACCCAGTACTTC
>few|13|TRBV10-3|TRBJ2-5|-
CAGAGADQETQYF
TGTGCCGGGGCCGGAGCTGACCAAGAGACCCAGTACTTC
>few|14|TRBV13|TRBJ2-7|TRBD1
CASSLYRGGYEQYF
TGTGCCAGCAGCTTATACAGGGGTGGGTACGAGCAGTACTTC
>-|18|TRBV7-2|TRBJ1-2|-
CASSALAASSFSHYGYTF
TGTGCCAGCAGCGCCCTGGCCGCCTCCAGTTTTTCCCATTATGGCTACACCTTC
>-|14|TRBV6-2/TRBV6-3|TRBJ2-1|-
CASSYGGTQNEQFF
TGTGCCAGCAGTTACGGGGGGACACAAAATGAGCAGTTCTTC
>-|19|TRBV20-1|TRBJ2-6|TRBD1
CSANPGQGARGSGANVLTF
TGCAGTGCCAACCCGGGACAGGGGGCGAGAGGCTCTGGGGCCAACGTCCTGACTTTC
>few|14|TRBV2|TRBJ2-2|TRBD2
CASRWGGSAGELFF
TGTGCCAGCAGGTGGGGGGGTTCCGCCGGGGAGCTGTTTTTT
>-|13|TRBV7-7|TRBJ2-5|-
CASSFSTQETQYF
TGTGCTAGCAGCTTTTCCACCCAAGAGACCCAGTACTTC
>-|15|TRBV18|TRBJ2-6|-
CASSPVFSGANVLTF
TGTGCCAGCTCACCAGTGTTCTCTGGGGCCAACGTCCTGACTTTC
>-|14|TRBV5-4|TRBJ2-5|TRBD1
CASSSGTGLETQYF
TGTGCCAGCAGTTCCGGGACAGGGCTAGAGACCCAGTACTTC
>-|15|TRBV6-4|TRBJ2-3|TRBD2
CASSDIASGANTQYF
TGTGCCAGCAGTGACATAGCTAGCGGGGCGAATACGCAGTATTTT
>few|14|TRBV6-5|TRBJ1-1|-
CASSYAVAGTEAFF
TGTGCCAGCAGTTACGCGGTAGCGGGCACTGAAGCTTTCTTT
>-|15|TRBV18|TRBJ2-2|TRBD1
CASSPRTGQSEELFF
TGTGCCAGCTCACCCCGGACAGGCCAGTCTGAGGAGCTGTTTTTT
>-|16|TRBV6-1|TRBJ2-3|TRBD2
CASRTSGGPSTDTQYF
TGTGCCAGCCGGACTAGCGGGGGACCAAGCACAGATACGCAGTATTTT
>-|16|TRBV5-1|TRBJ1-1|-
CASSERIWDVDTEAFF
TGCGCCAGCAGCGAACGAATATGGGACGTAGACACTGAAGCTTTCTTT
>-|14|TRBV7-2|TRBJ1-2|-
CASSLDKANYGYTF
TGTGCCAGCAGCTTAGATAAAGCTAACTATGGCTACACCTTC